This T cell receptor (beta chain) was recorded in a study of shared clonotypes between healthy human individuals. Around 28,000 T cell genomes (roughly 300 ng DNA) went into each PBMC replicate. The assay was immunoSEQ multiplex PCR, and TCRdb's table has in-frame clones only and misses some. The sample holds approximately 500,000 clones; about 84% are singletons and the top ten take 12%. The sample holds a few counts of this clone. Sequenced input: PBMCs. This receptor was taken from a woman in her forties in good health. Some clones in this sample may be carry-over from other donors' samples.

CDR3 amino acids: CASSLISGSRNTEAFF. The CDR3 DNA reads as TGTGCCAGCAGTTTAATATCGGGGAGTCGGAACACTGAAGCTTTCTTT. The chain employs TRBV28 and TRBJ1-1; D gene uncertain. This CDR3 spans 16 amino acids. Trimming took off 2 bases at V and 1 base at J, with 14 bases between the two ends. CDR1 is MDHEN, CDR2 SYDVKM, per germline. Full variable domain (rest looked up from reference TRBV28 and TRBJ1-1): DVKVTQSSRYLVKRTGEKVFLECVQDMDHENMFWYRQDPGLGLRLIYFSYDVKMKEKGDIPEGYSVSREKKERFSLILESASTNQTSMYLCASSLISGSRNTEAFFGQGTRLTVV.